These 18 T cell receptor beta chains were all obtained from the same sample, sequenced in a study of T cell repertoires in cytomegalovirus infection. TCRdb re-called the reads through MiXCR, storing one row per CDR3 protein. Of some 230,000 distinct CDR3 sequences in the sample, roughly 22% were seen once. Sample: CD8+ T cells from PBMCs. These receptors all stem from a human donor in good health (CMV status not recorded). Some clones in this sample may be carry-over from other donors' samples.

This clonotype was detected a few times. The chain combines TRBV2 with TRBJ2-1; D is unresolved. The CDR3 extends over 16 amino acids. V dropped 4 bases and J dropped 0 bases, with 13 bases sitting between them. Germline V lookup: CDR1 SNHLY, CDR2 FYNNEI. Written as DNA, the CDR3 is TGTGCCAGCAGTGTATTCGGGTTCAGCTCCTACAATGAGCAGTTCTTC. It translates to CASSVFGFSSYNEQFF. Filled out from reference TRBV2 and TRBJ2-1, the complete variable domain reads EPEVTQTPSHQVTQMGQEVILRCVPISNHLYFYWYRQILGQKVEFLVSFYNNEISEKSEIFDDQFSVERPDGSNFTLKIRSTKLEDSAMYFCASSVFGFSSYNEQFFGPGTRLTVL.

The chain has TRBV20-1 and TRBJ2-3; 11 bases line up with TRBD2. This CDR3 region has 17 residues. J gave up 4 bases and V 3 bases, and 12 bases lay outside the gene matches. CDR1 is DFQATT and CDR2 is SNEGSKA in the germline V gene (reference sequence). CDR3 in DNA: TGCAGTGCTAGTGGGCTAGCGGGGGGAATTTGGGCAGATACGCAGTATTTT. Translation gives CSASGLAGGIWADTQYF.

This clonotype has just one count. A read error may be the cause here, since a much bigger clone is one base away. The chain uses TRBV4-1 and TRBJ1-5; 10 nucleotides align to TRBD1. Per the germline V gene, CDR1 is MGHRA and CDR2 is YSYEKL. The length of the CDR3 is 14 residues. CDR3: CASRQGTGAQPQHF. The CDR3 DNA reads as TGCGCCAGCAGGCAAGGGACAGGGGCTCAGCCCCAGCATTTT.

This clonotype was counted a few times. This chain uses TRBV20-1 with TRBJ1-6; 7 bases are shared with TRBD1. The CDR3 covers 17 residues. Looked up from germline, CDR1 is DFQATT and CDR2 is SNEGSKA (reference sequence). After removal of 0 bases from V and 0 bases from J, the junction contained 5 bases not matched to a gene. The CDR3 nucleotides read TGCAGTGCTAGAGATAGGGGGCAGAGCTCCTATAATTCACCCCTCCACTTT. This gives the protein CSARDRGQSSYNSPLHF.

This clonotype has only a few counts. The CDR3 nucleotides read TGTGCCAGCAGCTTAGAGTTCAGCTCCTACGAGCAGTACTTC. It encodes CASSLEFSSYEQYF. The chain recombines TRBV7-8 with TRBJ2-7; unclear D gene. Trimming removed 1 base from V and 0 bases from J, with 7 bases in between. CDR1 is SGHVS and CDR2 is FQNEAQ in the germline V gene. This CDR3 has 14 residues.

This clonotype was detected many times. The rearrangement uses TRBV12-3 or TRBV12-4 and TRBJ1-2, with D perhaps TRBD1 (6 bases). V was pared by 5 bases and J by 4 bases, with 11 bases between. The CDR3 sequence is 13 residues long. The CDR3 region has the DNA TGTGCCAGCAGTCCTGGACAGAGCTATGGCTACACCTTC. Translated, it gives CASSPGQSYGYTF.

This clonotype was counted ten times or more. V and J are TRBV30 and TRBJ2-7; D assignment may be TRBD1 or TRBD2 (5 bases each). Germline CDR1 and CDR2: GTSNPN and SVGIG (reference sequence). The ends were cut back, 5 bases at V and 2 bases at J, with 10 bases in the middle. The length of the CDR3 is 12 residues. For the CDR3, the DNA is TGTGCCTGGGGGACCCTTGCCTACGAGCAGTACTTC. Protein sequence: CAWGTLAYEQYF. The complete variable domain, with remaining parts taken from reference TRBV30 and TRBJ2-7, reads SQTIHQWPATLVQPVGSPLSLECTVEGTSNPNLYWYRQAAGRGLQLLFYSVGIGQISSEVPQNLSASRPQDRQFILSSKKLLLSDSGFYLCAWGTLAYEQYFGPGTRLTVT.

The DNA of the CDR3 is TGTGCCAGCGGATCAGGACAGGGTTGGAACTATGGCTACACCTTC. Translating gives CASGSGQGWNYGYTF. The chain uses TRBV12-3 or TRBV12-4 and TRBJ1-2, with TRBD1 matching 8 bases. The CDR3 extends over 15 amino acids. Unmatched junction bases numbered 10, after V lost 8 bases and J lost 2 bases.

In this sample, this clonotype turned up once. The chain's CDR3 is CASSLDIGEAFF. For the CDR3, the DNA is TGTGCCAGCAGTTTGGACATTGGGGAAGCTTTCTTT. The chain recombines TRBV28 with TRBJ1-1; perhaps TRBD1 as D (5 bases). Trimming cost V 3 bases and J 8 bases, with 10 bases left between them. Looked up from germline, CDR1 is MDHEN and CDR2 is SYDVKM. CDR3 size: 12 residues.

The rearrangement links TRBV6-2 or TRBV6-3 to TRBJ2-5, with a weak D call TRBD1 (6 bases). Germline-derived CDR1 and CDR2 are MNHEY and SVGEGT. The CDR3 sequence is 14 residues long. Trimming cost V 7 bases and J 2 bases, with 14 bases left between them. CDR3 sequence: CASKPTGSQETQYF. CDR3 DNA: TGTGCCAGCAAACCCACAGGGTCGCAAGAGACCCAGTACTTC.

As regards this clonotype: The junction shows a germline mismatch at one end, possibly a read error. This sequence joins TRBV12-3 or TRBV12-4 and TRBJ1-1; D remains unclear. The CDR3 length is 15 residues. CDR3 sequence reads: CATSPSGEMNTEAFF. The CDR3 bases are TGTGCCACCAGTCCGTCCGGAGAGATGAACACTGAAGCTTTCTTT.

This chain uses TRBV24-1 with TRBJ1-2, with D hard to call. Trimming removed 9 bases at V and 7 bases at J, with 14 bases between. CDR1 is KGHDR and CDR2 is SFDVKD in the germline V gene. The CDR3 loop spans 12 amino acids. CDR3 nucleotides: TGTGCCACCCTCCGTGTCTCGTTTGGCTACACCTTC. It yields the protein CATLRVSFGYTF.

The chain has TRBV12-3 or TRBV12-4 and TRBJ2-1, with D perhaps matching TRBD2 (5 bases). The V and J ends lost 6 bases and 5 bases respectively, with 11 bases between them. This CDR3 is 13 amino acids long. The CDR3 region has the DNA TGTGCCAGCAGGACATGGACTCACAATGAGCAGTTCTTC. Its translation is CASRTWTHNEQFF.

The J gene is TRBJ1-1, the V gene TRBV18, with TRBD1 identical over 7 bases. Per germline, CDR1 KGHSH and CDR2 LQKENI. V shed 0 bases, J shed 0 bases, and the junction held 4 bases outside the gene matches. The CDR3 loop spans 16 amino acids. This chain's CDR3 is CASSPPDRRMNTEAFF. The CDR3 bases are TGTGCCAGCTCACCACCGGACAGGAGAATGAACACTGAAGCTTTCTTT.

V gene TRBV9 combines with J gene TRBJ2-1, with 8 bases lining up with TRBD2. Trimming removed 4 bases from V and 3 bases from J; junction bases left unmatched: 6. The germline gives CDR1 SGDLS, CDR2 YYNGEE. The length of the CDR3 is 15 residues. The CDR3 is CASSLRGGIYNEQFF. For the CDR3, the DNA is TGTGCCAGCAGCCTCCGGGGGGGGATCTACAATGAGCAGTTCTTC.

This chain uses TRBV6-8 with TRBJ2-3; 8 bases match TRBD2. Trimming took 5 bases from V and 5 from J; bases not matched to a gene: 9. The CDR3 runs 15 residues. The V gene's germline CDR1 is MNHGY and CDR2 SAAAGT. The CDR3 sequence is CASSPYAGGQDTQYF. Here the CDR3 DNA reads TGTGCCAGCAGTCCCTATGCGGGGGGCCAAGATACGCAGTATTTT.

This clonotype was recorded a few times. The chain combines TRBV7-9 with TRBJ2-5; 9 nucleotides agree with TRBD1. CDR1 is SEHNR and CDR2 is FQNEAQ in the germline V gene (reference sequence). The CDR3 loop spans 16 amino acids. Trimming took 2 bases from V and 2 from J; bases not matched to a gene: 6. The CDR3 sequence is CASSLFGQGLQETQYF. CDR3 sequence (DNA): TGTGCCAGCAGCTTATTCGGACAGGGGTTACAAGAGACCCAGTACTTC.

There are a few counts of this clonotype. The chain has TRBV4-1 and TRBJ2-1; a possible D gene is TRBD1 (6 bases). The CDR3 covers 17 residues. Per the germline V gene, CDR1 is MGHRA and CDR2 is YSYEKL. V was pared by 3 bases and J by 2 bases, with 17 bases between. This CDR3 is CASSHHIRGWAYNEQFF. In nucleotides, the CDR3 is TGCGCCAGCAGCCACCATATCAGGGGTTGGGCCTACAATGAGCAGTTCTTC.